This entry lists 8 T cell receptor beta chains sequenced from one sample in a study of cytomegalovirus exposure and HLA in healthy donors. It was with 60 Vbeta and 13 Jbeta primers that the PCR ran. The table came from immunoSEQ multiplex PCR; TCRdb's copy has only in-frame clones and leaves some out. Altogether approximately 120,000 clones are present, 74% being singletons, with the ten largest covering approximately 2.2%. Sequenced: PBMCs. The receptor set was obtained from a human donor in good health.

The V gene is TRBV13, the J gene TRBJ2-7, with 8 bases lining up with TRBD2. CDR3 length: 15 amino acids. Germline assignment: CDR1 PRHDT and CDR2 FYEKMQ (reference sequence). V was clipped by 4 bases and J by 9 bases; unmatched bases: 14. The CDR3 loop reads CASSSRGLASGRQYF. The CDR3 coding sequence is TGTGCCAGCAGCTCCCGCGGACTAGCATCTGGACGGCAGTACTTC.

This rearrangement joins TRBV29-1 to TRBJ2-1; D might be TRBD2 (6 bases). Germline V lookup: CDR1 SQVTM, CDR2 ANQGSEA. CDR3 size: 14 residues. The germline V and J ends were trimmed by 7 bases and 6 bases, with 19 bases remaining between them. The CDR3 reads CSGGLGGIGNEQFF. The CDR3 nucleotides are TGCAGCGGGGGGTTAGGCGGGATAGGCAATGAGCAGTTCTTC.

The V and J genes are TRBV25-1 and TRBJ2-1; D not certain. V lost 1 base, J lost 10 bases, and 8 bases lay in between. CDR1 and CDR2 from the germline V gene are MGHDK and SYGVNS. This CDR3 has 12 amino acids. In DNA form, the CDR3 reads TGTGCCAGCAGTGAATTTCCCCGGGAGCAGTTCTTC. Protein product: CASSEFPREQFF.

About this clone: Compared with germline, one end of the junction differs, possibly owing to a read error. The V and J genes are TRBV7-7 and TRBJ2-5; D ambiguous. Germline V gene lookup returns CDR1 SSHAT and CDR2 FNYEAQ (reference sequence). The CDR3 is 15 residues long. The CDR3 protein is CASSLARSSGETQYF. The CDR3 DNA is TGTGCTAGCAGCTTAGCACGTAGCTCCGGCGAGACCCAGTACTTC.

This chain links TRBV5-8 with TRBJ2-7, with D perhaps matching TRBD1 (6 bases). The CDR3 is 16 residues long. Per the germline V gene, CDR1 is SGHTS and CDR2 is YDEGEE. The V end lost 4 bases, the J end lost 6 bases, and 23 bases lay between the germline ends. The CDR3 region has the DNA TGTGCCAGCAGCCTGGTAACCCAGGGGAAATGGGCCGAGCAGTACTTC. Translated, it gives CASSLVTQGKWAEQYF.

This clone was observed a handful of times. The chain carries TRBV7-2 and TRBJ1-5; tentative D call: TRBD1 (5 bases). Germline loops: CDR1 SGHTA, CDR2 FQGNSA. The CDR3 is made up of 13 amino acids. V lost 5 bases and J lost 7, with 12 bases in between. CDR3 DNA sequence: TGTGCCAGCAGCGTCCAGGGTGCACAGCCCCAGCATTTT. Translation gives CASSVQGAQPQHF.

The V and J genes are TRBV5-1 and TRBJ2-7, with D possibly matching TRBD1 (5 bases). CDR3 length: 14 amino acids. V was trimmed by 0 bases and J by 3 bases, leaving 10 bases between them. Germline CDR1 SGHRS, CDR2 YFSETQ. The CDR3: CASSLVGLNYEQYF. The CDR3 DNA is TGCGCCAGCAGCTTGGTGGGGCTAAACTACGAGCAGTACTTC. The whole variable domain, remainder taken from reference TRBV5-1 and TRBJ2-7, is KAGVTQTPRYLIKTRGQQVTLSCSPISGHRSVSWYQQTPGQGLQFLFEYFSETQRNKGNFPGRFSGRQFSNSRSEMNVSTLELGDSALYLCASSLVGLNYEQYFGPGTRLTVT.

The V gene is TRBV27, the J gene TRBJ1-2, with D uncertain. Trimming stripped 3 bases from V and 8 bases from J, with 19 bases between. The CDR3 is made up of 15 amino acids. The germline V gene has CDR1 MNHEY and CDR2 SMNVEV (reference sequence). The CDR3 is CASSFSVGFPSGYTF. The CDR3 coding sequence is TGTGCCAGCAGTTTTTCCGTCGGGTTCCCTTCCGGCTACACCTTC.